The entry below describes one T cell receptor (beta chain). No antigen is known for it. Data came from immunoSEQ multiplex PCR; TCRdb stores just in-frame clones and leaves some out. The sample records some 280,000 clones, approximately 94% being singletons. This record belongs to a study of T cell responses to AZD1222 COVID-19 vaccine. The germline CDR1 and CDR2 sequences are SGHAT and FQNNGV. This CDR3 is built from 11 residues. Trimming removed 5 bases from V and 10 bases from J, with 9 bases in between. Study findings and constraints: Baseline serostatus was positive in only six AZD1222 recipients. Spike-specific TCR breadth and depth were elevated following two AZD1222 doses.

Sequences were derived from peripheral blood, sampled 28 days after the second AZD1222 dose. The chain carries TRBV11-2 and TRBJ2-1; D gene ambiguous. This clonotype was sampled from an adult who received the AZD1222 COVID-19 vaccine. The CDR3 is CASSPRREQFF. The CDR3 DNA follows: TGTGCCAGCAGCCCACGCCGAGAGCAGTTCTTC.